The 31 T cell receptor beta chains reported below all come from one sample, sequenced in a study of sequential checkpoint blockade in melanoma. Noted treatment: randomized to nivolumab then ipilimumab (arm A) or the reverse (arm B). Sequencing used immunoSEQ multiplex PCR; TCRdb keeps in-frame clones, though not all of them. The data show about 22,000 clones, with 65% to 85% seen just once and roughly a tenth held by the top ten. The material was CD8+ T cells sorted from blood (inferred from file names), obtained from a patient given nivolumab and ipilimumab in sequence. The source of these receptors is a human donor with melanoma.

The CDR3 region has the DNA TGTGCCAGCAGCGTACTAGCGGCCAAAACCCAGTACTTC. Protein: CASSVLAAKTQYF. V and J are TRBV13 and TRBJ2-5, with 8 bases matching TRBD2. This CDR3 has 13 amino acids. The germline V gene encodes CDR1 PRHDT and CDR2 FYEKMQ (reference sequence). Trimming at V came to 5 bases and at J to 8 bases, leaving 7 bases not matched to a gene.

CDR3 in amino acids: CASSQDTSGRITDTQYF. The CDR3 DNA is TGCGCCAGCAGCCAAGATACTAGCGGGAGAATCACAGATACGCAGTATTTT. The V call is TRBV4-1, the J call TRBJ2-3; TRBD2 agrees at 11 bases. The CDR3 is 17 amino acids. The V gene end was trimmed by 0 bases and the J gene end by 2 bases; junction bases not matched to a gene: 4. From germline, CDR1 is MGHRA and CDR2 YSYEKL.

The chain uses TRBV27 and TRBJ2-1; 7 nucleotides agree with TRBD1. Germline V lookup: CDR1 MNHEY, CDR2 SMNVEV (reference sequence). CDR3 length equals 16 residues. V lost 2 bases to trimming and J lost 4 bases; unmatched junction nucleotides: 8. The CDR3 spells CASSLAQGRPYNEQFF. The CDR3 coding sequence is TGTGCCAGCAGTTTAGCACAGGGGCGGCCATACAATGAGCAGTTCTTC.

J is TRBJ2-2 and V is TRBV10-2, with D perhaps TRBD2 (6 bases). V was cut by 9 bases and J by 4 bases, with 12 bases left in between. CDR3 length: 13 residues. The V gene's germline CDR1 is WSHSY and CDR2 SAAADI. The CDR3 coding sequence is TGCGCCAGGCGCCGGAGGGGCACCGGGGAGCTGTTTTTT. Its translation is CARRRRGTGELFF.

This clone was counted between two and nine times. The chain couples TRBV7-2 to TRBJ2-1; D might be TRBD2 (7 bases). This CDR3 is 16 amino acids long. Germline V gene lookup returns CDR1 SGHTA and CDR2 FQGNSA. Trimming took off 4 bases at V and 4 bases at J, with 17 bases between the two ends. The CDR3 bases are TGTGCCAGCAGCTGGGGGGGGCTAGTATCATACAATGAGCAGTTCTTC. It translates to CASSWGGLVSYNEQFF.

The rearrangement joins TRBV7-9 to TRBJ2-3, with TRBD1 matching over 8 bases. The CDR3 is made up of 16 amino acids. Germline assignment: CDR1 SEHNR and CDR2 FQNEAQ (reference sequence). V gave up 0 bases and J gave up 3 bases; unmatched junction bases: 5. CDR3 in amino acids: CASSLAAGGRTDTQYF. The CDR3 DNA reads as TGTGCCAGCAGCTTAGCGGCAGGGGGCAGAACAGATACGCAGTATTTT.

The J gene is TRBJ2-7, the V gene TRBV28, with D possibly being TRBD1 (6 bases). Germline V CDR1 and CDR2: MDHEN, SYDVKM. V dropped 2 bases and J dropped 2 bases, with 16 bases sitting between them. There are 16 residues in the CDR3. The CDR3 spells CASSLPEQGPPYEQYF. The CDR3 DNA sequence: TGTGCCAGCAGTTTACCGGAGCAGGGGCCTCCCTACGAGCAGTACTTC.

This chain connects TRBV7-8 to TRBJ2-2; possibly TRBD1 for D (6 bases). The V and J ends lost 1 base and 7 bases respectively, with 10 bases between them. CDR1 is SGHVS, CDR2 FQNEAQ, per germline. The CDR3 loop spans 14 amino acids. CDR3 sequence reads: CASSLGGPHGELFF. The CDR3 nucleotides are TGTGCCAGCAGCTTAGGGGGGCCCCACGGGGAGCTGTTTTTT. Complete variable domain (other parts from reference TRBV7-8 and TRBJ2-2): GAGVSQSPRYKVAKRGQDVALRCDPISGHVSLFWYQQALGQGPEFLTYFQNEAQLDKSGLPSDRFFAERPEGSVSTLKIQRTQQEDSAVYLCASSLGGPHGELFFGEGSRLTVL.

The V and J genes are TRBV4-1 and TRBJ1-1; the D gene is possibly TRBD1 (6 bases). Trimming took off 4 bases at V and 2 bases at J, with 11 bases between the two ends. Germline CDR1 and CDR2: MGHRA and YSYEKL. The CDR3 runs to 14 residues. CDR3 sequence: CASSPGQHNTEAFF. CDR3 bases: TGCGCCAGCAGCCCAGGACAGCATAACACTGAAGCTTTCTTT.

This clone has a single count. The gene calls are TRBV2 and TRBJ1-1; a weak D match, TRBD1 (6 bases). Per germline, CDR1 SNHLY and CDR2 FYNNEI. The germline V and J ends were trimmed by 8 bases and 7 bases, with 35 bases remaining between them. This CDR3 comprises 19 residues. The CDR3 loop is CASGWGTGSHHLSKVEAFF. The CDR3, as DNA: TGTGCCAGCGGTTGGGGCACAGGGTCCCACCACTTGTCTAAAGTTGAAGCTTTCTTT.

A few counts support this clone. The chain carries TRBV6-5 and TRBJ2-5, with D uncertain. The CDR3 length is 15 residues. Germline assignment: CDR1 MNHEY and CDR2 SVGAGI. The germline V and J ends were trimmed by 0 bases and 0 bases, with 8 bases remaining between them. The CDR3 sequence: CASSYSDFNQETQYF. DNA of the CDR3: TGTGCCAGCAGTTACTCAGACTTTAACCAAGAGACCCAGTACTTC.

DNA of the CDR3: TGTGCCAGCAGTCCAGGCAGGGGGACGAACACCGGGGAGCTGTTTTTT. Translated, it gives CASSPGRGTNTGELFF. The rearrangement links TRBV27 to TRBJ2-2; 7 bases fit TRBD1. Looked up from germline, CDR1 is MNHEY and CDR2 is SMNVEV (reference sequence). V shed 5 bases and J 0 bases; nucleotides not matched to a gene: 6. This CDR3 has 16 residues.

The chain joins TRBV19 to TRBJ2-2, with D possibly being TRBD2 (6 bases). Germline V CDR1 and CDR2: LNHDA, SQIVND (reference sequence). This CDR3 is 16 amino acids long. Trimming left V 6 bases short and J 4 bases short, with 18 bases between. The CDR3 coding sequence is TGTGCCAGTAGCCAAAGTCGGGACGGGGGCACCGGGGAGCTGTTTTTT. This encodes CASSQSRDGGTGELFF. Combining the CDR3 with reference TRBV19 and TRBJ2-2 gives the whole variable domain DGGITQSPKYLFRKEGQNVTLSCEQNLNHDAMYWYRQDPGQGLRLIYYSQIVNDFQKGDIAEGYSVSREKKESFPLTVTSAQKNPTAFYLCASSQSRDGGTGELFFGEGSRLTVL.

The gene calls are TRBV14 and TRBJ2-7, with D tentatively TRBD1 (6 bases). Trimming shortened V by 1 base and J by 2 bases, and 15 bases separated the two germline ends. This CDR3 region has 16 residues. The germline V gene has CDR1 SGHDN and CDR2 FVKESK. The CDR3 DNA follows: TGTGCCAGCAGCCAAGGTCGCACACAGGGTGCCTACGAGCAGTACTTC. Its protein product is CASSQGRTQGAYEQYF.

This sequence joins TRBV15 and TRBJ2-7; a possible D gene is TRBD2 (6 bases). CDR3 length: 15 residues. Germline assignment: CDR1 LNHNV and CDR2 YYDKDF (reference sequence). V lost 0 bases, J lost 0 bases, and 9 bases lay in between. The DNA of the CDR3 is TGTGCCACCAGCAGAGATATGGGACTCTCCTACGAGCAGTACTTC. It yields the protein CATSRDMGLSYEQYF.

V is TRBV7-9 and J is TRBJ1-2; 8 nucleotides agree with TRBD1. CDR1 SEHNR and CDR2 FQNEAQ come from the germline V gene (reference sequence). V was clipped by 1 base and J by 7 bases; unmatched bases: 5. The CDR3 totals 14 residues. The CDR3 DNA is TGTGCCAGCAGCTTAGACAGGGGGATCTTTGGCTACACCTTC. Its translation: CASSLDRGIFGYTF. The variable domain in full, completed from reference TRBV7-9 and TRBJ1-2, reads DTGVSQNPRHKITKRGQNVTFRCDPISEHNRLYWYRQTLGQGPEFLTYFQNEAQLEKSRLLSDRFSAERPKGSFSTLEIQRTEQGDSAMYLCASSLDRGIFGYTFGSGTRLTVV.

This clone has just one count. This specimen includes other DNA sequences encoding the same CDR3. V and J are TRBV27 and TRBJ1-1, with D possibly matching TRBD1 (5 bases). CDR3 length: 14 amino acids. Trimming stripped 3 bases from V and 1 base from J, with 9 bases between. Germline loops: CDR1 MNHEY, CDR2 SMNVEV (reference sequence). CDR3 coding DNA: TGTGCCAGCAGTTTCAGGCAGGGGAACACTGAAGCTTTCTTT. It yields the protein CASSFRQGNTEAFF.

The chain has TRBV11-2 and TRBJ2-7; 11 bases are shared with TRBD1. This CDR3 is built from 15 residues. After removal of 5 bases from V and 2 bases from J, the junction contained 5 bases not matched to a gene. CDR1 SGHAT and CDR2 FQNNGV come from the germline V gene. The CDR3 here is CASSQRGQGAYEQYF. As DNA, the CDR3 is TGTGCCAGCAGCCAGAGGGGACAGGGGGCCTACGAGCAGTACTTC.

This clone was seen a handful of times. This rearrangement joins TRBV5-6 to TRBJ2-7, with TRBD1 as a possible D gene (6 bases). This CDR3 spans 13 amino acids. Germline assignment: CDR1 SGHDT and CDR2 YYEEEE. The V end was cut by 0 bases, the J end by 6 bases, with 10 bases between. CDR3 in amino acids: CASSLDWGLEQYF. CDR3 in DNA: TGTGCCAGCAGCTTGGATTGGGGGCTCGAGCAGTACTTC.

The gene calls are TRBV5-1 and TRBJ2-6; 7 nucleotides align to TRBD1. V was pared by 7 bases and J by 11 bases, with 15 bases of the junction left unmatched. Germline V gene sequence: CDR1 SGHRS, CDR2 YFSETQ. The CDR3 contains 15 residues. CDR3 DNA: TGCGCCAGCTCTGAGGGGGCAAGGAGCCTCTACGTCCTGACTTTC. Protein product: CASSEGARSLYVLTF.

J is TRBJ2-7 and V is TRBV9; no reliable D call. V was trimmed by 2 bases and J by 1 base, leaving 7 bases between them. The CDR3 runs 13 residues. CDR1 is SGDLS and CDR2 is YYNGEE in the germline V gene. CDR3 nucleotides: TGTGCCAGCAGCGTTACAGAGTCCTACGAGCAGTACTTC. Protein: CASSVTESYEQYF. Using reference TRBV9 and TRBJ2-7 for the parts outside the CDR3, the full variable domain is DSGVTQTPKHLITATGQRVTLRCSPRSGDLSVYWYQQSLDQGLQFLIQYYNGEERAKGNILERFSAQQFPDLHSELNLSSLELGDSALYFCASSVTESYEQYFGPGTRLTVT.

V usage is TRBV27 and J usage is TRBJ1-5; 9 bases map to TRBD1. Germline V gene sequence: CDR1 MNHEY, CDR2 SMNVEV (reference sequence). V dropped 4 bases and J dropped 4; count of bases not matched to a gene: 14. CDR3 length: 18 residues. The CDR3 DNA follows: TGTGCCAGCAGTTCCCTCCGGGACAGGGTTAGCGGTAATCAGCCCCAGCATTTT. It encodes CASSSLRDRVSGNQPQHF.

V gene TRBV5-5 combines with J gene TRBJ1-2; D unresolved. V lost 4 bases and J 4 bases, leaving 11 bases between the germline ends. The germline V gene has CDR1 SGHKS and CDR2 YYEKEE (reference sequence). The CDR3 has 13 residues. The CDR3 nucleotides are TGTGCCAGCAGCCCCGAGAGGAGCTATGGCTACACCTTC. Encoded protein: CASSPERSYGYTF.

The CDR3 reads CAGTRTGGYGYTF. The CDR3 nucleotides are TGTGCCGGGACCCGGACAGGGGGTTATGGCTACACCTTC. The chain couples TRBV30 to TRBJ1-2; TRBD1 matches 10 bases. The CDR3 spans 13 residues. Germline V gene data show CDR1 as GTSNPN and CDR2 as SVGIG (reference sequence). V lost 8 bases to trimming and J lost 5 bases; unmatched junction nucleotides: 8.

The chain joins TRBV28 to TRBJ1-1; D unresolved. Germline V gene sequence: CDR1 MDHEN, CDR2 SYDVKM. The CDR3 extends over 13 amino acids. With 3 bases removed from V and 2 bases from J, the gap between germline ends came to 7 bases. This CDR3 is CASSLGENTEAFF. The CDR3, as DNA: TGTGCCAGCAGTTTGGGAGAAAACACTGAAGCTTTCTTT.

This chain links TRBV4-1 with TRBJ2-3, with 8 bases matching TRBD2. The CDR3 is 14 residues long. Losses at the gene ends were 1 base for V and 4 bases for J; bases not matched to a gene: 1. Looked up from germline, CDR1 is MGHRA and CDR2 is YSYEKL. DNA for the CDR3: TGCGCCAGCAGCCAAGCGGGGGGGGCAGATACGCAGTATTTT. This gives the protein CASSQAGGADTQYF.

This clone was recorded a few times. This chain connects TRBV4-1 to TRBJ1-5; the D gene is possibly TRBD1 (6 bases). This CDR3 region has 16 residues. The V gene's germline CDR1 is MGHRA and CDR2 YSYEKL. V lost 0 bases, J lost 3 bases, and 12 bases lay in between. This CDR3 is CASSQETGLLNQPQHF. DNA of the CDR3: TGCGCCAGCAGCCAAGAAACAGGGCTACTCAATCAGCCCCAGCATTTT.

This clone came up a few times. This rearrangement joins TRBV9 to TRBJ1-1; D is uncertain. The CDR3 spans 15 residues. V was cut by 1 base and J by 0 bases, with 10 bases left in between. Germline-derived CDR1 and CDR2 are SGDLS and YYNGEE. The chain's CDR3 is CASSVFDFMNTEAFF. The CDR3 region has the DNA TGTGCCAGCAGCGTATTTGACTTCATGAACACTGAAGCTTTCTTT.

The chain combines TRBV19 with TRBJ1-4; tentative D call: TRBD1 (6 bases). Germline CDR1 LNHDA, CDR2 SQIVND (reference sequence). V dropped 6 bases and J dropped 8 bases, with 16 bases sitting between them. This CDR3 region has 14 residues. DNA of the CDR3: TGTGCCAGTAGCCCTCGGGACGACAGGGAAAAACTGTTTTTT. Encoded protein: CASSPRDDREKLFF. Combining the CDR3 with reference TRBV19 and TRBJ1-4 gives the whole variable domain DGGITQSPKYLFRKEGQNVTLSCEQNLNHDAMYWYRQDPGQGLRLIYYSQIVNDFQKGDIAEGYSVSREKKESFPLTVTSAQKNPTAFYLCASSPRDDREKLFFGSGTQLSVL.

This chain uses TRBV18 with TRBJ1-1; D is undetermined. This CDR3 region has 15 residues. Looked up from germline, CDR1 is KGHSH and CDR2 is LQKENI. V was cut by 4 bases and J by 6 bases, with 18 bases left in between. Here the CDR3 DNA reads TGTGCCAGCTCACTCTTCCCGATGCGGGTCCCTGAAGCTTTCTTT. Protein product: CASSLFPMRVPEAFF.

This clone was found once. This rearrangement joins TRBV7-3 to TRBJ2-6; a weak D match, TRBD1 (5 bases). Germline values: CDR1 SGHTA, CDR2 FQGTGA. The V and J ends lost 0 bases and 2 bases respectively, with 14 bases between them. This CDR3 has 18 amino acids. CDR3 residues: CASSLTVLGATGANVLTF. DNA of the CDR3: TGTGCCAGCAGCTTAACGGTGTTAGGGGCTACTGGGGCCAACGTCCTGACTTTC.